The 10 T cell receptor beta chains listed next were all sequenced from one sample in a study of cytomegalovirus exposure and HLA in healthy donors. Data came from immunoSEQ multiplex PCR; TCRdb stores just in-frame clones and leaves some out. The profile shows about 200,000 clones, approximately 87% of them singletons. Material: PBMCs. The receptors were sampled from a woman under 30 in good health and CMV-seronegative.

The chain recombines TRBV4-2 with TRBJ2-7, with TRBD1 identical over 12 bases. Germline-derived CDR1 and CDR2 are LGHNA and YNFKEQ. J was trimmed by 4 bases and V by 2 bases; bases with no gene match: 6. CDR3 length equals 16 residues. The CDR3 nucleotides are TGTGCCAGCAGCCAAAGGGGACAGGGGGCGAAATACGAGCAGTACTTC. It specifies CASSQRGQGAKYEQYF.

This chain links TRBV5-1 with TRBJ2-6; D possibly corresponds to TRBD2 (6 bases). Germline V lookup: CDR1 SGHRS, CDR2 YFSETQ. The V end was cut by 4 bases, the J end by 0 bases, with 14 bases between. The CDR3 sequence is 17 residues long. The CDR3 DNA follows: TGCGCCAGCAGCGAGAGGGAGGAGCCCTCTGGGGCCAACGTCCTGACTTTC. Protein sequence: CASSEREEPSGANVLTF.

The CDR3 DNA follows: TGCGCCAGCAGCTTGTCCTTTACAGGGGCTGGGGCCAACGTCCTGACTTTC. This encodes CASSLSFTGAGANVLTF. The rearrangement links TRBV5-1 to TRBJ2-6, with TRBD1 matching 7 bases. Germline V gives CDR1 SGHRS, CDR2 YFSETQ. J gave up 2 bases and V 1 base, and 6 bases lay outside the gene matches. The CDR3 consists of 17 residues.

The chain is built from TRBV5-1 and TRBJ1-1; D gene unclear. Germline V lookup: CDR1 SGHRS, CDR2 YFSETQ. V was pared by 3 bases and J by 1 base, with 10 bases between. The CDR3 loop spans 14 amino acids. This chain's CDR3 is CASSSPGSNTEAFF. The DNA of the CDR3 is TGCGCCAGCAGCTCCCCGGGGTCGAACACTGAAGCTTTCTTT.

J is TRBJ2-1 and V is TRBV6-1; 7 bases fit TRBD2. Losses at the gene ends were 8 bases for V and 3 bases for J; bases not matched to a gene: 1. CDR3 length equals 12 residues. Germline-derived CDR1 and CDR2 are MNHNS and SASEGT. The DNA for the CDR3 is TGTGCCAGCGGGGGGGGCTACAATGAGCAGTTCTTC. Its protein is CASGGGYNEQFF.

The chain recombines TRBV2 with TRBJ2-1, with TRBD2 identical over 12 bases. After removal of 5 bases from V and 3 bases from J, the junction contained 2 bases not matched to a gene. The CDR3 loop spans 15 amino acids. The V gene's germline CDR1 is SNHLY and CDR2 FYNNEI. CDR3 sequence: CASSWTSGIYNEQFF. CDR3 bases: TGTGCCAGCAGTTGGACTAGCGGGATCTACAATGAGCAGTTCTTC.

This clone was observed a handful of times. The rearrangement uses TRBV6-5 and TRBJ2-1, with unresolved D. The germline V gene has CDR1 MNHEY and CDR2 SVGAGI. Trimming removed 8 bases from V and 4 bases from J, with 12 bases in between. There are 13 residues in the CDR3. The CDR3 DNA reads TGTGCCAGCGGCTTGGGTTCGTACAATGAGCAGTTCTTC. Translation gives CASGLGSYNEQFF.

This clone was seen more than once but under ten times. This chain uses TRBV5-4 with TRBJ2-7; D is possibly TRBD2 (6 bases). Deletions cut 5 bases from V and 0 bases from J, with 9 bases between. The germline CDR1 and CDR2 sequences are SGHNT and YYREEE (reference sequence). CDR3 size: 13 residues. CDR3 residues: CASSSGVSYEQYF. DNA for the CDR3: TGTGCCAGCAGTAGCGGAGTCTCCTACGAGCAGTACTTC.

The J gene is TRBJ2-5, the V gene TRBV27; 14 bases are a match to TRBD2. This CDR3 comprises 19 residues. CDR1 is MNHEY, CDR2 SMNVEV, per germline (reference sequence). Losses at the gene ends were 3 bases for V and 5 bases for J; bases not matched to a gene: 14. The CDR3: CASSLATSGRAGELETQYF. The CDR3 DNA reads TGTGCCAGCAGTTTGGCGACTAGCGGGAGGGCCGGGGAGTTGGAGACCCAGTACTTC.

This chain links TRBV10-3 with TRBJ2-3, with D hard to call. Germline loops: CDR1 ENHRY, CDR2 SYGVKD. The ends were cut back, 0 bases at V and 10 bases at J, with 11 bases in the middle. The CDR3 has 13 residues. CDR3 DNA sequence: TGTGCCATCAGTGAGTCGAAAGTGACTGCGCAGTATTTT. Translating it yields CAISESKVTAQYF.